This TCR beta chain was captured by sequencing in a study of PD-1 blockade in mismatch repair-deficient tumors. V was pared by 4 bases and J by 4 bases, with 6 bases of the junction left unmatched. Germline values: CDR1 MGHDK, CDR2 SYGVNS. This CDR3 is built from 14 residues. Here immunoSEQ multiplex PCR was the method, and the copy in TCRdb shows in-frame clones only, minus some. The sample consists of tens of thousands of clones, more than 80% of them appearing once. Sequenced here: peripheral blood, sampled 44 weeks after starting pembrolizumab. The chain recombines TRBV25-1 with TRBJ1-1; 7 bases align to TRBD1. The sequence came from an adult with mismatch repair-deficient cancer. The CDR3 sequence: CASSGGTALTEAFF. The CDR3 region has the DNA TGTGCCAGCAGTGGCGGGACAGCCCTCACTGAAGCTTTCTTT.